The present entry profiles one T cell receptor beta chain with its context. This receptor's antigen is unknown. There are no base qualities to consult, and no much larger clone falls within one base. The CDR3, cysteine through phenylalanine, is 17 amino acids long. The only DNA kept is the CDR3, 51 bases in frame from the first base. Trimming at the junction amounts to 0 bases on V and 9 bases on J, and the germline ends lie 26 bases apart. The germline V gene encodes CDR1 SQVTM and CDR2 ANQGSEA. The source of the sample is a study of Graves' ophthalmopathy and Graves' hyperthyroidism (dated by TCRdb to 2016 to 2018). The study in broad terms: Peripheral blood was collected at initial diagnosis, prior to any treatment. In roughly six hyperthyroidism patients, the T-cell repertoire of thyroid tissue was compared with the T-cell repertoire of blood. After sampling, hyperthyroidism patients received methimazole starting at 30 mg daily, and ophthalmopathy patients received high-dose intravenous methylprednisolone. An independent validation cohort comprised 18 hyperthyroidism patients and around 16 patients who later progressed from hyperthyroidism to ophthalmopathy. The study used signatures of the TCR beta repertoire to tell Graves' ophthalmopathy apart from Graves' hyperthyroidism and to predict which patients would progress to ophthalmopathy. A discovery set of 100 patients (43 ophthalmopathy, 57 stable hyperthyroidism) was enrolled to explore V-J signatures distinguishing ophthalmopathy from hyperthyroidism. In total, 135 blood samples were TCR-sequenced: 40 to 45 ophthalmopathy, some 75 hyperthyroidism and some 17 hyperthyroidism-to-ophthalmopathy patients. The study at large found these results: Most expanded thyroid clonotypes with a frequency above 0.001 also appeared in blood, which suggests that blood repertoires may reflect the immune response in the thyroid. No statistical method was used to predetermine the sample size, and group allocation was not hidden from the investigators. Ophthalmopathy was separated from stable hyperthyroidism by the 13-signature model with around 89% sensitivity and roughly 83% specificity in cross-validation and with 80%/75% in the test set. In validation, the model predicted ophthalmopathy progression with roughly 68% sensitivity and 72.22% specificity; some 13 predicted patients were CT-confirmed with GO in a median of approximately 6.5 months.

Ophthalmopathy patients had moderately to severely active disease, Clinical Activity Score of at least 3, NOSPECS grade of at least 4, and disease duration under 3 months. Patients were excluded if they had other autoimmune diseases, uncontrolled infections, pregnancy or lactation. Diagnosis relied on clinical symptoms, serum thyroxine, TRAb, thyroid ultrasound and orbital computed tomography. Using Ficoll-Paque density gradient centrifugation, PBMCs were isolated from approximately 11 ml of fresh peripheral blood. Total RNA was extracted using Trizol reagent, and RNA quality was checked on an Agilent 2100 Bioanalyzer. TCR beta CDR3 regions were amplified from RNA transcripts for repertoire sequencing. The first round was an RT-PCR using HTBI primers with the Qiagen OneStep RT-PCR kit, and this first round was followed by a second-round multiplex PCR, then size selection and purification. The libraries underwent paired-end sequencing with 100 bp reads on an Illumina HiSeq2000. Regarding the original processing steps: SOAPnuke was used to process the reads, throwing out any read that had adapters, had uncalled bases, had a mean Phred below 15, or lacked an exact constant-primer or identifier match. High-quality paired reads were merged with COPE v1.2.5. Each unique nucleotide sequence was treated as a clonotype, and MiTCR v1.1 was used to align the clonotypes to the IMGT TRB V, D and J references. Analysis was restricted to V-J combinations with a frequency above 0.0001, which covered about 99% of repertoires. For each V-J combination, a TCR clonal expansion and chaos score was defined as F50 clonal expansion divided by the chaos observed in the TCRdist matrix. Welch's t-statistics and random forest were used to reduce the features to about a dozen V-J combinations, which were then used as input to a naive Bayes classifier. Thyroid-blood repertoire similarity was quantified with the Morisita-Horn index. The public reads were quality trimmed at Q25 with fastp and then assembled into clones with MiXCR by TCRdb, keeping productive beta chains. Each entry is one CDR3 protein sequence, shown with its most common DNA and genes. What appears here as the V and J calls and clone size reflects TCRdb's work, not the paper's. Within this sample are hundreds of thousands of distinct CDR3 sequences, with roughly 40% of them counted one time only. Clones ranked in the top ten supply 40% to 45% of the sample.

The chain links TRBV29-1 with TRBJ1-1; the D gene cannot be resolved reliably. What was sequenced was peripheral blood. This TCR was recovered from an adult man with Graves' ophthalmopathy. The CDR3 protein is CSVEEFPIDGSHFKAFF. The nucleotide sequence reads TGCAGCGTTGAAGAATTTCCCATTGACGGGTCCCATTTTAAAGCTTTCTTT. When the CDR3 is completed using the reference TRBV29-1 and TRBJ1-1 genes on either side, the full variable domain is SAVISQKPSRDICQRGTSLTIQCQVDSQVTMMFWYRQQPGQSLTLIATANQGSEATYESGFVIDKFPISRPNLTFSTLTVSNMSPEDSSIYLCSVEEFPIDGSHFKAFFGQGTRLTVV.